One sample yielded the 6 T cell receptor beta chains listed below, sequenced in a study of human T cells and chemical hapten exposure. Time point: healthy volunteer bleed at 6 weeks. Unseparated into fractions, whole blood served as the source from which total RNA was extracted. MiXCR, run by TCRdb on the RACE reads, gives a single entry per CDR3 protein. Seen here are about 77,000 distinct CDR3 sequences, 7% to 9.5% observed once, and the top ten hold 1.7%. Sequencing input: whole blood. Every receptor here comes from a female donor in good health. Some clones in this sample may be carry-over from other donors' samples.

This clonotype was detected a few times. V and J are TRBV2 and TRBJ1-3, with D unresolved. Germline-derived CDR1 and CDR2 are SNHLY and FYNNEI. V was cut by 7 bases and J by 0 bases, with 7 bases left in between. The CDR3 has 13 residues. This chain's CDR3 is CASTGDSGNTIYF. CDR3 coding DNA: TGTGCCAGCACAGGAGACTCTGGAAACACCATATATTTT. The whole variable domain, remainder taken from reference TRBV2 and TRBJ1-3, is EPEVTQTPSHQVTQMGQEVILRCVPISNHLYFYWYRQILGQKVEFLVSFYNNEISEKSEIFDDQFSVERPDGSNFTLKIRSTKLEDSAMYFCASTGDSGNTIYFGEGSWLTVV.

This chain links TRBV7-3 with TRBJ2-5; D is perhaps TRBD2 (6 bases). The CDR3 extends over 15 amino acids. Germline CDR1 SGHTA, CDR2 FQGTGA. Trimming left V 2 bases short and J 1 base short, with 11 bases between. The DNA of the CDR3 is TGTGCCAGCAGCTTAGCCGGGACTTGCCAAGAGACCCAGTACTTC. Its translation: CASSLAGTCQETQYF.

This clonotype came up many times. The J gene is TRBJ2-5, the V gene TRBV20-1; no reliable D call. V lost 3 bases and J 4 bases, leaving 6 bases between the germline ends. Germline CDR1 is DFQATT and CDR2 is SNEGSKA (reference sequence). This CDR3 is built from 11 residues. Written as DNA, the CDR3 is TGCAGTGCTAGGCCATTAGAGACCCAGTACTTC. This sequence encodes CSARPLETQYF.

This chain connects TRBV12-3 or TRBV12-4 to TRBJ1-1, with D unresolved. The V gene lost 7 bases and the J gene lost 2 bases, with 17 bases spanning the gap. This CDR3 comprises 15 residues. The CDR3 is CASIPRDAGNTEAFF. The CDR3 coding sequence is TGTGCCAGCATCCCCCGCGACGCAGGAAACACTGAAGCTTTCTTT.

This clonotype was detected many times. The CDR3 reads CSAQAGGFFHEQFF. Written as DNA, the CDR3 is TGCAGTGCGCAAGCGGGGGGGTTTTTTCATGAGCAGTTCTTC. The chain couples TRBV20-1 to TRBJ2-1; 10 nucleotides match TRBD2. Per germline, CDR1 DFQATT and CDR2 SNEGSKA (reference sequence). This CDR3 region has 14 residues. J was trimmed by 8 bases and V by 6 bases; bases with no gene match: 10.

This clonotype was detected many times. The V gene is TRBV20-1, the J gene TRBJ2-3; 15 nucleotides align to TRBD2. This CDR3 contains 16 residues. Looked up from germline, CDR1 is DFQATT and CDR2 is SNEGSKA (reference sequence). After removal of 3 bases from V and 6 bases from J, the junction contained 7 bases not matched to a gene. DNA for the CDR3: TGCAGTGCTAGCGGACTAGCGGGGGGGGTCCGCGATACGCAGTATTTT. Its translation: CSASGLAGGVRDTQYF.